Sequencing of this T cell receptor beta chain was carried out in a study of blood T cell repertoires in COVID-19 (dated by TCRdb to between 2020 and 2021). A note on the overall study: The collaborator samples originated in the United States, Italy and Spain and spanned the acute and convalescent phases of COVID-19. The material from the prospective study consisted of cDNA or gDNA derived from T cells, B-cell-depleted T cells, or PBMCs. Subjects who had been exposed to COVID-19, were actively infected with it, or had recovered from it provided the deeply sampled blood TCRbeta repertoires that made up the dataset. The repertoires were released in a freely available public database meant as a resource for research on the immune response to SARS-CoV-2. Samples came from the ongoing ImmuneRACE study (first 160 participants) plus 1,254 subjects from 6 global collaborators. Sample metadata almost always included a de-identified subject ID, COVID-19 status, age in years and sex. Where available, HLA class I and class II types were obtained from metadata supplied by the sample provider rather than from assay-based typing.

The immunoSEQ Assay, a bias-controlled multiplex PCR, was used to amplify TCRbeta CDR3 regions from genomic DNA. In the source study's methods: The number of nucleated cells in each sample was estimated from the amplification of reference gene primers within the assay. To quantify the absolute abundance of each unique TCRbeta CDR3 rearrangement, sequence reads were collapsed and filtered. For each sample, productive Simpson clonality was calculated as the square root of Simpson's diversity index across productive rearrangements. This is the immuneACCESS table as TCRdb keeps it, with only in-frame sequences that have V and J called. A part of the clones is gone; compared with another copy, unresolved V genes explain less than half, and the rest is unexplained. V and J calls and clone size are those listed in that table; D and trimming were worked out from the DNA. This sample is represented by roughly 430,000 clones; roughly 88% of them were singletons. The ten largest clones take up 1.4% to 1.5% of the sample.

Germline trimming amounts to 3 bases on V and 2 bases on J, with 10 as the count of junction bases outside the gene matches. Counted from cysteine to phenylalanine, this CDR3 has 16 amino acids. Only the CDR3 part of the read is kept: 48 bases, read in frame from the first base. Via the germline V gene, CDR1 is KGHSH and CDR2 LQKENI. Participants in the prospective study were aged roughly 18 to 100 years, lived in 20 to 25 United States geographic areas, and enrolled through a virtual design. To assign participants to cohorts, the prospective study relied on clinical history that participants themselves reported in a screening survey and a study questionnaire. Exposed participants had been in contact, within 2 weeks of entering the study, with a person who had a PCR-confirmed or clinician-diagnosed case of COVID-19. In the prospective study, whole blood, serum and a nasopharyngeal or oropharyngeal swab were collected from each participant by mobile phlebotomists. Participants in the prospective study had the option to provide additional blood draws and questionnaires over a roughly 2-month period. Blood samples from the prospective study were shipped frozen or at room temperature prior to DNA extraction.

What the authors observed across the whole study: How much clinical and demographic metadata was included differed by source and by participant, and the metadata was provided uncurated.

This clone has a handful of counts. This clone's antigen is unknown. Base qualities are not recorded, but no much larger clone differs from it by a single base. The sequence derives from a woman aged 18-29 years who had been exposed to COVID-19. The sample was PBMCs or T cells enriched from blood (not recorded which). The V and J genes are TRBV18 and TRBJ2-7; TRBD1 fits 7 bases in the junction. The CDR3 in this case is CASSPFLGDSTYEQYF. The DNA is TGTGCCAGCTCACCGTTCCTAGGGGACAGCACCTACGAGCAGTACTTC.